This T cell receptor beta chain was found in a study of blood T cell repertoires in COVID-19. On the study more broadly: From the United States, Italy and Spain came samples of acute and convalescent COVID-19.

The table came from immunoSEQ multiplex PCR; TCRdb's copy has only in-frame clones and leaves some out. This table has some 79,000 clones, 75% to 90% appearing once. V gave up 4 bases and J gave up 7 bases; unmatched junction bases: 10. CDR3 size: 15 residues. CDR1 is SGHRS, CDR2 YFSETQ, per germline. The origin of this receptor is a man between 65 and 80 years old with active or convalescent COVID-19. Sequenced sample: peripheral blood. V is TRBV5-1 and J is TRBJ2-1; 8 positions agree with TRBD2. The chain's CDR3 is CASSPPQAGVNEQFF. In nucleotides, the CDR3 is TGCGCCAGCAGCCCCCCTCAAGCGGGAGTTAATGAGCAGTTCTTC.